This TCR beta chain was sequenced for a study of T cell repertoires in cytomegalovirus infection. Looking at the study overall: Use of recently identified HLA-C-restricted and well-studied HLA-B-restricted CMV epitopes was part of the study. An indication of both CMV infection and matching HLA type came from public TCR beta signatures.

In this sample, this clonotype turned up a few times. The antigen remains undetermined. TCRdb redid the calling of the reads with MiXCR, one entry per CDR3 protein. The sample records some 130,000 distinct CDR3 sequences, around 30% being singletons. Trimming removed 1 base from V and 6 bases from J, with 7 bases in between. Looked up from germline, CDR1 is LNHDA and CDR2 is SQIVND (reference sequence). The CDR3 length is 13 residues. Whole-study findings and limits: The ex vivo response was dominated by HLA-C-restricted CMV-specific TCR beta clonotypes. Public TCR beta family frequency separated CMV-and-HLA carriers, including in an independent cohort.

Sample: CD8+ T cells from cultured PBMCs, taken from culture after CMV antigen stimulation. The chain joins TRBV19 to TRBJ2-1; D gene ambiguous. This TCR derives from a human donor in good health (CMV status not recorded). Some clones in this sample may be carry-over from other donors' samples. DNA of the CDR3: TGTGCCAGTAGTATAGCTCTTAGCAATGAGCAGTTCTTC. Residues: CASSIALSNEQFF.